These T cell receptor beta chains were read from a single sample in a study of control samples from healthy donors and cancer patients. Here immunoSEQ multiplex PCR was the method, and the copy in TCRdb shows in-frame clones only, minus some. The table records about 250,000 clones, over 75% of them present only once. Sequenced input: PBMCs. The source of these receptors is a woman aged 55-70 years with lung cancer. Each CDR3 is given with its conserved first and last residue. Each record gives: clone size, J gene, V gene, D gene, CDR3 protein, CDR3 DNA. A D gene is named only where the DNA matches it firmly. Not every row has a clone size; where given, it reads once, few, many or a size class.

>once|TRBJ1-6|TRBV15|.
CATSRGQGGSPLHF
TGTGCCACCAGCAGAGGGCAGGGCGGATCACCCCTCCACTTT
>.|TRBJ1-6|TRBV2|.
CASQLPGTVNSPLHF
TGTGCCAGCCAACTGCCCGGGACGGTAAATTCACCCCTCCACTTT
>once|TRBJ1-2|TRBV5-1|.
CARSDGGGYGYTF
TGCGCCCGCAGCGACGGTGGGGGGTATGGCTACACCTTC
>.|TRBJ2-1|TRBV7-9|TRBD1
CASESTGGTYNEQFF
TGTGCCAGCGAGTCTACAGGGGGGACCTACAATGAGCAGTTCTTC
>.|TRBJ1-4|TRBV5-1|.
CASSLWGSENEKLFF
TGCGCCAGCAGCTTGTGGGGGTCGGAAAATGAAAAACTGTTTTTT
>.|TRBJ2-7|TRBV28|.
CASTRWGSEQYF
TGTGCCAGCACCCGCTGGGGCTCCGAGCAGTACTTC
>few|TRBJ2-1|TRBV6-1|.
CASSEGSPRYGFF
TGTGCCAGCAGTGAAGGGTCCCCAAGGTATGGGTTCTTC
>few|TRBJ2-7|TRBV7-9|.
CASSLAGAYEQYF
TGTGCCAGCAGCTTAGCAGGGGCCTACGAGCAGTACTTC
>.|TRBJ2-7|TRBV28|TRBD1
CASSSYGQGALYEQYF
TGTGCCAGCAGTTCCTATGGACAGGGGGCCCTTTACGAGCAGTACTTC
>once|TRBJ1-2|TRBV5-6|.
CASSLGVNIPHYGYTF
TGTGCCAGCAGCTTGGGAGTAAACATTCCCCACTATGGCTACACCTTC
>.|TRBJ2-3|TRBV11-3|.
CASSLGFGGADTQYF
TGTGCCAGCAGCTTAGGTTTTGGGGGCGCAGATACGCAGTATTTT
>.|TRBJ2-2|TRBV6-6|TRBD1
CASSYLQGTGELFF
TGTGCCAGCAGTTATCTACAGGGGACCGGGGAGCTGTTTTTT
>.|TRBJ2-4|TRBV5-4|TRBD1
CASSPGQGRRDIQYF
TGTGCCAGCAGCCCCGGACAGGGAAGGAGAGACATTCAGTACTTC
>.|TRBJ1-2|TRBV5-1|.
CASNQGDVTNYGYTF
TGCGCCAGCAACCAGGGCGACGTGACTAACTATGGCTACACCTTC
>.|TRBJ2-3|TRBV19|.
CASTPGGTDTQYF
TGTGCCAGTACCCCTGGCGGAACAGATACGCAGTATTTT
>few|TRBJ1-1|TRBV7-6|.
CASSQRTGVNTEAFF
TGTGCCAGCAGCCAGCGGACCGGCGTGAACACTGAAGCTTTCTTT
>.|TRBJ1-6|TRBV2|.
CATLRDGNSPLHF
TGTGCCACCCTCCGGGACGGTAATTCACCCCTCCACTTT
>.|TRBJ1-4|TRBV7-2|TRBD1
CASSLGTANEKLFF
TGTGCCAGCAGCTTGGGGACAGCTAATGAAAAACTGTTTTTT
>.|TRBJ2-1|TRBV24-1|.
CATSDSAASSYNEQFF
TGTGCCACCAGTGATTCAGCGGCCAGCTCCTACAATGAGCAGTTCTTC
>.|TRBJ1-2|TRBV28|.
CASSAGPWSELHYGYTF
TGTGCCAGCAGTGCGGGTCCTTGGAGCGAGTTGCACTATGGCTACACCTTC
>.|TRBJ2-1|TRBV28|TRBD2
CASSPTGGVDEQFF
TGTGCCAGCAGTCCTACGGGGGGGGTCGATGAGCAGTTCTTC
>.|TRBJ1-4|TRBV4-1|.
CASSRGSGSATNEKLFF
TGCGCCAGCAGCCGCGGGTCGGGGTCGGCAACTAATGAAAAACTGTTTTTT
>.|TRBJ2-7|TRBV4-2|TRBD2
CASSQEVGLAEYSYEQYF
TGTGCCAGCAGCCAAGAGGTGGGCCTAGCGGAGTATTCCTACGAGCAGTACTTC
>few|TRBJ2-7|TRBV20-1|.
CSASNRVYEQYF
TGCAGTGCTAGTAACAGGGTCTACGAGCAGTACTTC
>.|TRBJ1-1|TRBV6-6|.
CASSPMPQVGAEAFF
TGTGCCAGCAGCCCCATGCCCCAGGTAGGCGCTGAAGCTTTCTTT
>.|TRBJ2-3|TRBV6-1|.
CASSEYRGSNTDTQYF
TGTGCCAGCAGTGAATATCGGGGGTCTAACACAGATACGCAGTATTTT
>.|TRBJ1-5|TRBV2|.
CASSNEIPGAGQPQHF
TGTGCCAGCAGTAATGAAATCCCGGGGGCCGGGCAGCCCCAGCATTTT
>.|TRBJ2-7|TRBV5-1|TRBD1
CASSTDRGFGEQYF
TGCGCCAGCAGCACGGACAGGGGGTTCGGCGAGCAGTACTTC
>.|TRBJ2-3|TRBV20-1|.
CSASSSGFSTDTQYF
TGCAGTGCTAGTTCCAGCGGGTTTAGCACAGATACGCAGTATTTT
>few|TRBJ1-1|TRBV5-1|.
CASSFGDRNTEAFF
TGCGCCAGCAGCTTTGGGGACCGCAACACTGAAGCTTTCTTT
>.|TRBJ2-5|TRBV12-3/TRBV12-4|TRBD2
CASNPGLGRPQYF
TGTGCCAGCAACCCGGGACTAGGTAGGCCCCAGTACTTC
>.|TRBJ2-2|TRBV2|.
CASREGVRGELFF
TGTGCCAGCAGGGAGGGCGTCCGCGGGGAGCTGTTTTTT
>.|TRBJ1-1|TRBV25-1|TRBD1
CASNRQGGTEAFF
TGTGCCAGCAATCGACAGGGGGGCACTGAAGCTTTCTTT
>.|TRBJ1-1|TRBV5-4|TRBD1
CASSLMLGGAGEAFF
TGTGCCAGCAGCTTGATGCTAGGGGGCGCCGGTGAAGCTTTCTTT
>.|TRBJ1-1|TRBV6-5|TRBD1
CASSYSGTAYTEAFF
TGTGCCAGCAGTTACTCGGGGACAGCATACACTGAAGCTTTCTTT
>.|TRBJ1-5|TRBV12-5|.
CASGSRDISNQPQHF
TGTGCTAGTGGTTCCCGGGACATTAGCAATCAGCCCCAGCATTTT
>.|TRBJ1-1|TRBV28|TRBD1
CASPATGRRPEAFF
TGTGCCAGCCCCGCGACAGGGAGAAGGCCTGAAGCTTTCTTT
>.|TRBJ2-1|TRBV5-1|TRBD2
CASSLGLAGQFF
TGCGCCAGCAGCTTGGGACTAGCGGGTCAGTTCTTC
>.|TRBJ1-1|TRBV6-6|.
CASIVGGNTEAFF
TGTGCCAGCATAGTCGGGGGGAACACTGAAGCTTTCTTT
>.|TRBJ2-2|TRBV4-1|.
CASSPFSPNTGELFF
TGCGCCAGCAGTCCATTCTCCCCAAACACCGGGGAGCTGTTTTTT
>.|TRBJ1-1|TRBV7-9|.
CASSLASLNTEAFF
TGTGCCAGCAGCTTAGCCAGTCTTAACACTGAAGCTTTCTTT
>.|TRBJ2-5|TRBV3-1/TRBV3-2|.
CASSQMLGVEETQYF
TGTGCCAGCAGCCAAATGCTTGGGGTGGAGGAGACCCAGTACTTC
>.|TRBJ1-6|TRBV2|.
CASSPESRASPLHF
TGTGCCAGCAGCCCCGAAAGTAGGGCTTCACCCCTCCACTTT
>once|TRBJ2-3|TRBV19|TRBD2
CASSIEVAGRGDTQYF
TGTGCCAGTAGTATAGAGGTAGCGGGGCGGGGAGATACGCAGTATTTT
>.|TRBJ2-1|TRBV5-1|TRBD1
CASSLGQGLEQFF
TGCGCCAGCAGCTTGGGACAGGGCCTTGAGCAGTTCTTC
>.|TRBJ2-3|TRBV6-1|.
CASSGPMRGLEGDTQYF
TGTGCCAGCAGTGGGCCTATGAGGGGCCTTGAGGGGGATACGCAGTATTTT